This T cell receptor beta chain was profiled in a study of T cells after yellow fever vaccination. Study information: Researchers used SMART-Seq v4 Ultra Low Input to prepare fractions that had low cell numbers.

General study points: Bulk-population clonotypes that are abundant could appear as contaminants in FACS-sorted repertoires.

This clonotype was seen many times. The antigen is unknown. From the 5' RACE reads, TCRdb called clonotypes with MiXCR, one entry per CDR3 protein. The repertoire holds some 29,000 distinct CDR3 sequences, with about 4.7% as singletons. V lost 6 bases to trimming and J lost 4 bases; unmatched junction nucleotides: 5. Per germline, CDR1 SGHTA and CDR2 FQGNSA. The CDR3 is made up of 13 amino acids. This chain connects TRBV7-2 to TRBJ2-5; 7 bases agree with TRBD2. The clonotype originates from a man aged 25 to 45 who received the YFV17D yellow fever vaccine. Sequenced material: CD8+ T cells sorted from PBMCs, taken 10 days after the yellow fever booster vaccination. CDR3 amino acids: CASRAGPLETQYF. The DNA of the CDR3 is TGTGCCAGCAGAGCGGGACCTTTAGAGACCCAGTACTTC. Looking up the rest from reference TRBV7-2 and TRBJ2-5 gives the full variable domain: GAGVSQSPSNKVTEKGKDVELRCDPISGHTALYWYRQSLGQGLEFLIYFQGNSAPDKSGLPSDRFSAERTGGSVSTLTIQRTQQEDSAVYLCASRAGPLETQYFGPGTRLLVL.